This T cell receptor beta chain was profiled in a study of OX40 agonist ivuxolimab in advanced cancers. Using immunoSEQ multiplex PCR, the repertoire was profiled, and TCRdb retains in-frame clones only, with some absent. This table holds around 62,000 clones, roughly 84% found once. There are 15 residues in the CDR3. Germline-derived CDR1 and CDR2 are MNHEY and SMNVEV (reference sequence). J lost 2 bases, V lost 6 bases, and 4 bases had no gene match. A note on this clone: Antigen unknown.

The study, taken as a whole, reports: Patients with a partial response at 0.1-3.0 mg/kg had among the lowest clonal expansion.

Sequencing used CD4+ or CD8+ T cells sorted from blood, obtained in a trial of the OX40 agonist ivuxolimab. This TCR derives from an adult with an advanced solid tumor such as melanoma, head and neck, liver or kidney cancer. J is TRBJ2-2 and V is TRBV27, with 9 bases matching TRBD1. Here the CDR3 reads CASRGTGYNTGELFF. The CDR3 DNA reads TGTGCCAGCAGAGGGACAGGGTACAACACCGGGGAGCTGTTTTTT.